This TCR beta chain is from a study of T cells after yellow fever vaccination. Using its own MiXCR run on the 5' RACE reads, TCRdb lists one record per CDR3 protein. The table records about 500,000 distinct CDR3 sequences, roughly a sixth of them present only once. Per the germline V gene, CDR1 is LGHDT and CDR2 is YNNKEL (reference sequence). Trimming removed 0 bases from V and 14 bases from J, with 19 bases in between. The CDR3 loop spans 14 amino acids. The specimen comprised PBMCs, sampled roughly 5 days after the first yellow fever vaccination. The J gene is TRBJ2-5, the V gene TRBV3-1; D tentatively fits TRBD1 or TRBD2 (5 bases each). The TCR comes from a man younger than 30 who received the YFV17D yellow fever vaccine. The CDR3 DNA follows: TGTGCCAGCAGCCAAGAACGAAGGGGACCAACAATCTACTTC. It is translated as CASSQERRGPTIYF.